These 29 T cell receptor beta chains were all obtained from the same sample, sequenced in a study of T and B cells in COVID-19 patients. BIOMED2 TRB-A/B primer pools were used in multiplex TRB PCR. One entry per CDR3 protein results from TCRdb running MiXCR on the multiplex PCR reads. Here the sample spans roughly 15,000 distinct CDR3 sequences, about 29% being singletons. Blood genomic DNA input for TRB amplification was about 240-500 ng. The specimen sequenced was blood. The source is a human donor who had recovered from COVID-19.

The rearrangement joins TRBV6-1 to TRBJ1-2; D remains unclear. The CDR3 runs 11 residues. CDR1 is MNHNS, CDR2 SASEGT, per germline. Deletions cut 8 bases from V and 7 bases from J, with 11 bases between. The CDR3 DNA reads TGTGCCAGCCTCCTTGGGGTTGGCTACACCTTC. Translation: CASLLGVGYTF.

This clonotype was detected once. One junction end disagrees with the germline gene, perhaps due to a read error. The CDR3 DNA sequence: TGCGCCAGCAGCTTCTCTGGGGGATTGACGAACACTGAAGCTTTCTTT. Amino acids: CASSFSGGLTNTEAFF. V gene TRBV5-6 combines with J gene TRBJ1-1; D might be TRBD1 (5 bases). Per the germline V gene, CDR1 is SGHDT and CDR2 is YYEEEE. This CDR3 contains 16 residues.

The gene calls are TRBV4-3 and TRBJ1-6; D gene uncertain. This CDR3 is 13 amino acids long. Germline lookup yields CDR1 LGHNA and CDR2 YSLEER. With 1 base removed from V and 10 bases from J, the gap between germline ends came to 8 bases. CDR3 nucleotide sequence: TGCGCCAGCAGCCAAGTGGCATACTCACCCCTCCACTTT. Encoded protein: CASSQVAYSPLHF.

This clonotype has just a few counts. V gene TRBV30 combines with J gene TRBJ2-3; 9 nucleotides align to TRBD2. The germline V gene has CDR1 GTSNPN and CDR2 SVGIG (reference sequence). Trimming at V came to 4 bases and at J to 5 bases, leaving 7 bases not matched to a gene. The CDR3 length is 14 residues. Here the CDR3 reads CAWTPSGAGDTQYF. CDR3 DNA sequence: TGTGCCTGGACCCCTAGCGGGGCTGGAGATACGCAGTATTTT.

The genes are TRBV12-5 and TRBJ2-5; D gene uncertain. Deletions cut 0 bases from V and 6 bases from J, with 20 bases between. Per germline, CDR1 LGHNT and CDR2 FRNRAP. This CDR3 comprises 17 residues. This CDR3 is CASGLVLGQKHGQTQYF. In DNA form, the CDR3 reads TGTGCTAGTGGTTTGGTACTTGGGCAGAAACATGGGCAGACCCAGTACTTC.

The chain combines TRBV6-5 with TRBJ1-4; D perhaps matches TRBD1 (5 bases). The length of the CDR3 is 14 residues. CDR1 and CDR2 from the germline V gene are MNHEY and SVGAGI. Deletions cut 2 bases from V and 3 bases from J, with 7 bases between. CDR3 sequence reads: CASSYGGANEKLFF. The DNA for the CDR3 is TGTGCCAGCAGTTACGGGGGAGCTAATGAAAAACTGTTTTTT.

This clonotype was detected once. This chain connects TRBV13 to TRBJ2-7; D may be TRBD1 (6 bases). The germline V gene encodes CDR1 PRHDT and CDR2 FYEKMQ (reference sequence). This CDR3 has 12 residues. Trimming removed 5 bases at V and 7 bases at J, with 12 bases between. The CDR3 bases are TGTGCCAGCAGCCGGACAGTCGGGGAGCAGTACTTC. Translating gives CASSRTVGEQYF. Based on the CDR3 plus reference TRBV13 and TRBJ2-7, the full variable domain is AAGVIQSPRHLIKEKRETATLKCYPIPRHDTVYWYQQGPGQDPQFLISFYEKMQSDKGSIPDRFSAQQFSDYHSELNMSSLELGDSALYFCASSRTVGEQYFGPGTRLTVT.

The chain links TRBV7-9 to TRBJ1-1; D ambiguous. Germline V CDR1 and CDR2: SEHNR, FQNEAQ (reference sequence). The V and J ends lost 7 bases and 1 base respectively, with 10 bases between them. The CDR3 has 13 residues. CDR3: CASTLPTNTEAFF. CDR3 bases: TGTGCCAGCACCCTCCCGACGAACACTGAAGCTTTCTTT.

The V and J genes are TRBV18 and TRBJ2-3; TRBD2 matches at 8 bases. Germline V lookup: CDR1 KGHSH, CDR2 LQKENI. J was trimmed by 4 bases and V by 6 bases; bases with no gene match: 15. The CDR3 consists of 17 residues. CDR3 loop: CASSLLGLGGRSDTQYF. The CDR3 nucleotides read TGTGCCAGCTCCTTATTGGGACTAGGAGGCCGGTCAGATACGCAGTATTTT. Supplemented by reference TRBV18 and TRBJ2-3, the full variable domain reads NAGVMQNPRHLVRRRGQEARLRCSPMKGHSHVYWYRQLPEEGLKFMVYLQKENIIDESGMPKERFSAEFPKEGPSILRIQQVVRGDSAAYFCASSLLGLGGRSDTQYFGPGTRLTVL.

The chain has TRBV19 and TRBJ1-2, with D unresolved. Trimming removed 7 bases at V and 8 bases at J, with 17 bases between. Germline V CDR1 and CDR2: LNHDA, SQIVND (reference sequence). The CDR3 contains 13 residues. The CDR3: CASNSVPSVGYTF. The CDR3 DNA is TGTGCCAGTAACTCGGTCCCTTCCGTCGGCTACACCTTC.

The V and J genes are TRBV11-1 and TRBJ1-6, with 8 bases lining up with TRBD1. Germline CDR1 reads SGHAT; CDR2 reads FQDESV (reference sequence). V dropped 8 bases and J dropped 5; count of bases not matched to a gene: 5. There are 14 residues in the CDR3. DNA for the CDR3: TGTGCCAGCGCCGAGGGACAGGATAATTCACCCCTCCACTTT. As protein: CASAEGQDNSPLHF.

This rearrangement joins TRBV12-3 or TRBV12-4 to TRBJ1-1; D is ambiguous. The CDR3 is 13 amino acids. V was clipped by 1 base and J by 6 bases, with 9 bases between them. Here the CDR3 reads CASSLGGGAEAFF. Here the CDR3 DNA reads TGTGCCAGCAGTTTAGGCGGCGGGGCTGAAGCTTTCTTT.

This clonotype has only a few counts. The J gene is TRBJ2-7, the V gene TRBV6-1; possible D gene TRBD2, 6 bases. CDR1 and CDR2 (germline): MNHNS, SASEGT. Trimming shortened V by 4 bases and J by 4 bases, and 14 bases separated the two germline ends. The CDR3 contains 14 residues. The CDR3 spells CASSARDSPYEQYF. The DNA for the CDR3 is TGTGCCAGCAGTGCGCGGGACTCCCCTTACGAGCAGTACTTC.

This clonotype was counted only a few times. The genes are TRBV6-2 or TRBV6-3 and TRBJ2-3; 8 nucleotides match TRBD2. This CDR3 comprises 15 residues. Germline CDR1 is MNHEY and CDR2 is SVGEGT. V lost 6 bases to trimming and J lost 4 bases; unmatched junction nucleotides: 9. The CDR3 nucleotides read TGTGCCAGCAGCCCCCGGGGGGGAGTGTCAGATACGCAGTATTTT. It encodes CASSPRGGVSDTQYF.

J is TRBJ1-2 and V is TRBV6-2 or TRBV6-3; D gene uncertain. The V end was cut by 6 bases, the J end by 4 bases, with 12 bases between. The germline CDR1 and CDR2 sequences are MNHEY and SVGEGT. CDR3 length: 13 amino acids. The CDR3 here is CASRARGSYGYTF. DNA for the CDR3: TGTGCCAGCAGGGCCCGAGGCAGCTATGGCTACACCTTC.

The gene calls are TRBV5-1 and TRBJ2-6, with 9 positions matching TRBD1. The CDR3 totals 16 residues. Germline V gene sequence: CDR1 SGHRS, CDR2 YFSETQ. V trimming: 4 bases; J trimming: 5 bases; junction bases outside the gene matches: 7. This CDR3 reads CASSGPGQGWANVLTF. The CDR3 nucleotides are TGCGCCAGCAGCGGGCCGGGACAGGGATGGGCCAACGTCCTGACTTTC. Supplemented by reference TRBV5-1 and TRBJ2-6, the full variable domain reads KAGVTQTPRYLIKTRGQQVTLSCSPISGHRSVSWYQQTPGQGLQFLFEYFSETQRNKGNFPGRFSGRQFSNSRSEMNVSTLELGDSALYLCASSGPGQGWANVLTFGAGSRLTVL.

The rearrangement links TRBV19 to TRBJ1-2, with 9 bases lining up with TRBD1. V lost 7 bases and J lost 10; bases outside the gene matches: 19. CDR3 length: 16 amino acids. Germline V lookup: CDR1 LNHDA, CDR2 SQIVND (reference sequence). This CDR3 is CASKTGTGIIGGDYTF. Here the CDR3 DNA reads TGTGCCAGTAAAACCGGGACAGGGATTATAGGTGGCGACTACACCTTC.

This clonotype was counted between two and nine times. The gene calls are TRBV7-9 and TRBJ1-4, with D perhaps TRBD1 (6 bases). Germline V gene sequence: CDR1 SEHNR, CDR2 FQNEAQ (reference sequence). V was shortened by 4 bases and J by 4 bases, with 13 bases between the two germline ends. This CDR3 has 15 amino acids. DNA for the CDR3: TGTGCCAGCAGCTCCACTGGGGGGCTTAATGAAAAACTGTTTTTT. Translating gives CASSSTGGLNEKLFF.

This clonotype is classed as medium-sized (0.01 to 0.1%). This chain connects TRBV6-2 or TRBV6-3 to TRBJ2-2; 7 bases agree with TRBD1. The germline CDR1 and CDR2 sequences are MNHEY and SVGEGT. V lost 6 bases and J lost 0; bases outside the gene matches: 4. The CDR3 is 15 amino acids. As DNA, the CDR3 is TGTGCCAGCAGCTATACAGGGGCGAACACCGGGGAGCTGTTTTTT. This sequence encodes CASSYTGANTGELFF.

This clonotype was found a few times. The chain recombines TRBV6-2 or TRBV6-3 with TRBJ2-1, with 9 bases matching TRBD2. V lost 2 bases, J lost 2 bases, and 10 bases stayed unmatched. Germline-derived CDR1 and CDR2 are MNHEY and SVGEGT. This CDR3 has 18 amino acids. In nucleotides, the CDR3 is TGTGCCAGCAGTTACCCCCCCGATAGCGGGAGTCCCTACAATGAGCAGTTCTTC. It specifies CASSYPPDSGSPYNEQFF.

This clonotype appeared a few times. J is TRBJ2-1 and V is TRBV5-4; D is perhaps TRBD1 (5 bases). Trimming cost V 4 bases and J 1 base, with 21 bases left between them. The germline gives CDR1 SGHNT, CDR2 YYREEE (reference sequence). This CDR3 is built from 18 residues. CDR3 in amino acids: CASSQTLRGIWSYNEQFF. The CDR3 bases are TGTGCCAGCAGCCAGACCTTAAGGGGTATATGGTCCTACAATGAGCAGTTCTTC. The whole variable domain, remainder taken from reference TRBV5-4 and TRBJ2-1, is ETGVTQSPTHLIKTRGQQVTLRCSSQSGHNTVSWYQQALGQGPQFIFQYYREEENGRGNFPPRFSGLQFPNYSSELNVNALELDDSALYLCASSQTLRGIWSYNEQFFGPGTRLTVL.

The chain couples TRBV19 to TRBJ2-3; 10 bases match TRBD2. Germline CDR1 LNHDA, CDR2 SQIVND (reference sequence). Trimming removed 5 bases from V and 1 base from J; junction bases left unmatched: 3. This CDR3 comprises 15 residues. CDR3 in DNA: TGTGCCAGTAGTCCTCTAGCGGGAGGCACAGATACGCAGTATTTT. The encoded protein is CASSPLAGGTDTQYF.

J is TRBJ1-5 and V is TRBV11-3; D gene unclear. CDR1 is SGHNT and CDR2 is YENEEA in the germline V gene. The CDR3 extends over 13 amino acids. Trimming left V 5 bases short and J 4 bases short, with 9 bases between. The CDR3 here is CASSRLRNQPQHF. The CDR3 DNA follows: TGTGCCAGCAGCCGACTCAGAAATCAGCCCCAGCATTTT.

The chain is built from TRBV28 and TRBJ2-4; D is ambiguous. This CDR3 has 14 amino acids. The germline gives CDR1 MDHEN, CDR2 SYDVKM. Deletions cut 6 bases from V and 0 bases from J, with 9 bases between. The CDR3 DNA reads TGTGCCAGCAGCCCTATTTTAGCCAAAAACATTCAGTACTTC. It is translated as CASSPILAKNIQYF.

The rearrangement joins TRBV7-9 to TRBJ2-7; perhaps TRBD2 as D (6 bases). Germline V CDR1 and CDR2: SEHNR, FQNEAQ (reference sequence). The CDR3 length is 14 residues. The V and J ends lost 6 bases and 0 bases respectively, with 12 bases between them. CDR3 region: CASSHSGSSYEQYF. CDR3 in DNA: TGTGCCAGCAGTCATAGCGGTAGCTCCTACGAGCAGTACTTC.

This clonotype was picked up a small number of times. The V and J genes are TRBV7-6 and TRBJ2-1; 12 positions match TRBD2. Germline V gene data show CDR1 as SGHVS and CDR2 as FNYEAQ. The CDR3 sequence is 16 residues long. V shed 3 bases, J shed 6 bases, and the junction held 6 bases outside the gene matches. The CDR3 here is CASSFPLAGGPNEQFF. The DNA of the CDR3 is TGTGCCAGCAGCTTCCCGCTAGCGGGAGGGCCCAATGAGCAGTTCTTC.

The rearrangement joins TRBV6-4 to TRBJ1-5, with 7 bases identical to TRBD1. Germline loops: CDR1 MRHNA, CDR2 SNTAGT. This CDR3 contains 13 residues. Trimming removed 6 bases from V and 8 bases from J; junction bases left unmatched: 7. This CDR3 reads CASSVDRLKPQHF. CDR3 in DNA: TGTGCCAGCAGCGTGGACAGGTTGAAGCCCCAGCATTTT.

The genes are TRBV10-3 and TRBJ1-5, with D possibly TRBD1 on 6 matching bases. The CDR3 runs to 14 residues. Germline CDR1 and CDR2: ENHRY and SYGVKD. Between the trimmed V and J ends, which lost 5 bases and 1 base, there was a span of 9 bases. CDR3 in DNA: TGTGCCATCAGTAGGGGGGCGAGCAATCAGCCCCAGCATTTT. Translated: CAISRGASNQPQHF.

CDR3 in DNA: TGTGCCAGCACAGGCGGCGGGAGGGAGGTGGGGCGCTACAATGAGCAGTTCTTC. Its translation is CASTGGGREVGRYNEQFF. J is TRBJ2-1 and V is TRBV6-2 or TRBV6-3; TRBD2 aligns across 9 bases. V dropped 7 bases and J dropped 3; count of bases not matched to a gene: 16. Per the germline V gene, CDR1 is MNHEY and CDR2 is SVGEGT. The CDR3 sequence is 18 residues long.